What follows are 23 T cell receptor beta chains derived from one specimen sequenced in a study of T cell changes during pregnancy in multiple sclerosis. TCRdb's copy holds only in-frame clones and misses some; the assay was immunoSEQ multiplex PCR. The sample carries 60,000 to 85,000 clones, roughly 89% recorded once. Sequenced material: peripheral blood, taken after pregnancy. These receptors were obtained from a female donor in good health, enrolled as a control in a pregnancy study.

The chain carries TRBV19 and TRBJ1-4; unclear D gene. Germline V gene data show CDR1 as LNHDA and CDR2 as SQIVND (reference sequence). CDR3 length equals 16 residues. V gave up 3 bases and J gave up 0 bases, with 11 bases separating them. The CDR3 protein is CASSIGVETTNEKLFF. CDR3 coding DNA: TGTGCCAGTAGTATCGGGGTTGAGACAACTAATGAAAAACTGTTTTTT.

The chain combines TRBV18 with TRBJ2-2; perhaps TRBD1 as D (5 bases). CDR1 is KGHSH and CDR2 is LQKENI in the germline V gene. V lost 3 bases to trimming and J lost 5 bases, with 19 bases between them. The CDR3 sequence is 17 residues long. The CDR3 DNA sequence: TGTGCCAGCTCACCCCTCGGGCAGGGTGATTTTACCGGGGAGCTGTTTTTT. This translates into CASSPLGQGDFTGELFF.

The chain carries TRBV6-5 and TRBJ2-2, with TRBD2 as a possible D gene (6 bases). V was shortened by 7 bases and J by 1 base, with 13 bases between the two germline ends. CDR3 length: 15 amino acids. Per germline, CDR1 MNHEY and CDR2 SVGAGI. In nucleotides, the CDR3 is TGTGCCAGCACCACATTGGGGGGGAACACCGGGGAGCTGTTTTTT. The encoded protein is CASTTLGGNTGELFF.

The rearrangement joins TRBV27 to TRBJ2-1; TRBD2 matches at 13 bases. With V trimmed by 2 bases and J by 7 bases, 2 bases remained unmatched. Germline loops: CDR1 MNHEY, CDR2 SMNVEV (reference sequence). The CDR3 sequence is 15 residues long. CDR3 DNA sequence: TGTGCCAGCAGTTTAGGGACTAGCGGGGATAATGAGCAGTTCTTC. Translation: CASSLGTSGDNEQFF.

This clone was picked up one time. The chain uses TRBV29-1 and TRBJ2-5; maybe TRBD1 (5 bases). The CDR3 is made up of 13 amino acids. V was pared by 7 bases and J by 5 bases, with 17 bases between. CDR1 SQVTM and CDR2 ANQGSEA come from the germline V gene. CDR3 nucleotides: TGCAGCGCCACCAGGGCGGAGCACGAGACCCAGTACTTC. The encoded protein is CSATRAEHETQYF.

The genes are TRBV6-5 and TRBJ1-2; 9 bases agree with TRBD1. Germline values: CDR1 MNHEY, CDR2 SVGAGI. Germline trimming cut 1 base from V and 6 bases from J; bases unmatched to any gene: 9. The CDR3 has 16 amino acids. The CDR3 DNA sequence: TGTGCCAGCAGTTACTACCAGGGACAGGGCGCAAATGGCTACACCTTC. Residues: CASSYYQGQGANGYTF.

V usage is TRBV11-2 and J usage is TRBJ1-1; 7 bases line up with TRBD1. Trimming took 4 bases from V and 2 from J; bases not matched to a gene: 7. CDR1 SGHAT and CDR2 FQNNGV come from the germline V gene. The CDR3 has 15 amino acids. The CDR3 bases are TGTGCCAGCAGCTCCTATACAGGGGCCAACACTGAAGCTTTCTTT. As protein: CASSSYTGANTEAFF.

This rearrangement joins TRBV28 to TRBJ1-5; D ambiguous. V lost 3 bases to trimming and J lost 3 bases, with 9 bases between them. This CDR3 is 14 amino acids long. Germline loops: CDR1 MDHEN, CDR2 SYDVKM. In DNA form, the CDR3 reads TGTGCCAGCAGTTTCGTGACACTCAATCAGCCCCAGCATTTT. Translation: CASSFVTLNQPQHF. Using reference TRBV28 and TRBJ1-5 for the parts outside the CDR3, the full variable domain is DVKVTQSSRYLVKRTGEKVFLECVQDMDHENMFWYRQDPGLGLRLIYFSYDVKMKEKGDIPEGYSVSREKKERFSLILESASTNQTSMYLCASSFVTLNQPQHFGDGTRLSIL.

The CDR3: CASRRASGTGELFF. CDR3 DNA: TGCGCCAGCAGGCGGGCTAGCGGCACCGGGGAGCTGTTTTTT. The chain has TRBV10-1 and TRBJ2-2, with TRBD2 matching 7 bases. Losses at the gene ends were 6 bases for V and 4 bases for J; bases not matched to a gene: 5. The germline V gene has CDR1 WNHNN and CDR2 SYGVQD (reference sequence). This CDR3 has 14 residues.

The CDR3, as DNA: TGTGCCAGCATGATACTCTCTGGGGCCAACGTCCTGACTTTC. Its protein product is CASMILSGANVLTF. This chain joins TRBV5-6 and TRBJ2-6, with D uncertain. In germline, CDR1 is SGHDT, CDR2 YYEEEE. The length of the CDR3 is 14 residues. The V gene lost 6 bases and the J gene lost 0 bases, with 7 bases spanning the gap.

The rearrangement uses TRBV4-1 and TRBJ1-1; TRBD1 matches at 7 bases. Trimming at V came to 5 bases and at J to 0 bases, leaving 9 bases not matched to a gene. The CDR3 has 16 residues. Germline V lookup: CDR1 MGHRA, CDR2 YSYEKL. DNA for the CDR3: TGCGCCAGCAGCTACCGCGCCGGACAGGTGAACACTGAAGCTTTCTTT. It translates to CASSYRAGQVNTEAFF.

The chain joins TRBV6-5 to TRBJ2-4; D call uncertain. V gave up 5 bases and J gave up 0 bases, with 5 bases separating them. This CDR3 has 13 amino acids. Germline V gene sequence: CDR1 MNHEY, CDR2 SVGAGI. The CDR3 is CASSELAKNIQYF. As DNA, the CDR3 is TGTGCCAGCAGTGAGTTAGCCAAAAACATTCAGTACTTC.

This rearrangement joins TRBV5-4 to TRBJ2-2; D gene unclear. This CDR3 has 17 amino acids. V dropped 1 base and J dropped 2 bases, with 15 bases sitting between them. Germline CDR1 SGHNT, CDR2 YYREEE (reference sequence). The CDR3 reads CASSLSTTILNTGELFF. CDR3 DNA: TGTGCCAGCAGCTTGTCGACGACAATCCTCAACACCGGGGAGCTGTTTTTT.

This sequence joins TRBV28 and TRBJ2-6, with D perhaps matching TRBD1 (6 bases). V was cut by 5 bases and J by 1 base, with 12 bases left in between. The CDR3 is 16 amino acids. Germline V gene sequence: CDR1 MDHEN, CDR2 SYDVKM. The CDR3 DNA follows: TGTGCCAGCAGTCTGTTAACAGGGTCTGGGGCCAACGTCCTGACTTTC. This translates into CASSLLTGSGANVLTF.

The chain couples TRBV9 to TRBJ2-3; 9 bases agree with TRBD1. Germline CDR1 and CDR2: SGDLS and YYNGEE. The CDR3 sequence is 16 residues long. V lost 0 bases, J lost 8 bases, and 10 bases stayed unmatched. CDR3 residues: CASSVGQGVGVGTQYF. CDR3 DNA sequence: TGTGCCAGCAGCGTAGGACAGGGGGTAGGGGTTGGTACGCAGTATTTT.

This clone occurred once. One junction end does not reproduce the germline sequence, and a read error may be involved. At the DNA level, this CDR3 is encoded by other sequences in the same sample as well. The J gene is TRBJ1-1, the V gene TRBV25-1; 9 positions match TRBD1. CDR3 size: 13 residues. Germline values: CDR1 MGHDK, CDR2 SYGVNS. Here the CDR3 reads CASSGTGDTEAFF. CDR3 DNA: TGTGCCAGCAGTGGGACAGGGGACACTGAAGCCTTCTTT. Together with reference TRBV25-1 and TRBJ1-1, the CDR3 gives the full variable domain: EADIYQTPRYLVIGTGKKITLECSQTMGHDKMYWYQQDPGMELHLIHYSYGVNSTEKGDLSSESTVSRIRTEHFPLTLESARPSHTSQYLCASSGTGDTEAFFGQGTRLTVV.

This chain joins TRBV10-3 and TRBJ2-2, with a weak D call TRBD2 (5 bases). The CDR3 has 14 residues. V was clipped by 6 bases and J by 2 bases, with 10 bases between them. Per the germline V gene, CDR1 is ENHRY and CDR2 is SYGVKD. The CDR3 coding sequence is TGTGCCATCAGGCCGGGGAGTAACACCGGGGAGCTGTTTTTT. Encoded protein: CAIRPGSNTGELFF.

The chain links TRBV11-2 to TRBJ2-7; weak D call: TRBD1 (5 bases). CDR3 length: 14 amino acids. V was clipped by 6 bases and J by 1 base, with 13 bases between them. Germline-derived CDR1 and CDR2 are SGHAT and FQNNGV. The CDR3 reads CASSSSQGSYEQYF. DNA for the CDR3: TGTGCCAGCAGTTCCTCCCAGGGTTCCTACGAGCAGTACTTC.

J is TRBJ2-5 and V is TRBV7-2; the D is unclear. Trimming removed 2 bases at V and 7 bases at J, with 8 bases between. CDR1 SGHTA and CDR2 FQGNSA come from the germline V gene. This CDR3 spans 12 amino acids. CDR3 bases: TGTGCCAGCAGCTTATTGTCGGGGACCCAGTACTTC. As protein: CASSLLSGTQYF.

The chain combines TRBV7-8 with TRBJ1-5; 9 bases agree with TRBD1. Trimming took 1 base from V and 7 from J; bases not matched to a gene: 5. In germline, CDR1 is SGHVS, CDR2 FQNEAQ. The CDR3 extends over 15 amino acids. CDR3 loop: CASSLVGQGRQPQHF. The CDR3 DNA follows: TGTGCCAGCAGCTTAGTGGGACAGGGTAGGCAGCCCCAGCATTTT.

Comment on this clone: One junction end does not reproduce the germline sequence, and a read error may be involved. The V and J genes are TRBV7-7 and TRBJ2-7; the match to TRBD2 covers 11 bases. This CDR3 is 14 amino acids long. Germline V CDR1 and CDR2: SSHAT, FNYEAQ (reference sequence). DNA for the CDR3: TGTGCTAGCAGCTCTACTAGCGGGAGCTACGAGCAGTACTTC. Translating it yields CASSSTSGSYEQYF.

This chain connects TRBV27 to TRBJ2-7, with 9 positions matching TRBD2. CDR1 and CDR2 (germline): MNHEY, SMNVEV (reference sequence). V trimming: 6 bases; J trimming: 3 bases; junction bases outside the gene matches: 9. The CDR3 is 15 residues long. The CDR3 bases are TGTGCCAGCAGCCAAGGGCGGGAGGGCCACTACGAGCAGTACTTC. Residues: CASSQGREGHYEQYF.

This sequence joins TRBV25-1 and TRBJ2-1; 8 nucleotides align to TRBD1. V lost 2 bases to trimming and J lost 6 bases; unmatched junction nucleotides: 3. The CDR3 spans 14 residues. CDR1 is MGHDK and CDR2 is SYGVNS in the germline V gene. CDR3 coding DNA: TGTGCCAGCAGTGAAACAGGGGGGAGCAATGAGCAGTTCTTC. Translating it yields CASSETGGSNEQFF.